The 23 T cell receptor beta chains below were found in one sample sequenced in a study of patients and donors after allogeneic stem cell transplantation. One entry per CDR3 protein, called by TCRdb with MiXCR from the RT-PCR reads. This sample has some 960,000 distinct CDR3 sequences, with under 20% found just once. The sequencing sample was made of blood, either unsorted or a sorted T cell fraction (not recorded which). These receptors came from a human donor who was either an allogeneic HSCT recipient or a stem cell or donor lymphocyte infusion donor (not recorded which). It is not recorded whose cells these are; they may come from a transplant donor.

This clonotype was found a few times. The rearrangement links TRBV7-2 to TRBJ2-2, with D possibly being TRBD1 (5 bases). The V end lost 1 base, the J end lost 7 bases, and 13 bases lay between the germline ends. CDR1 is SGHTA, CDR2 FQGNSA, per germline. The CDR3 length is 15 residues. The CDR3 protein is CASSLVAGLSGELFF. CDR3 DNA: TGTGCCAGCAGCTTAGTTGCAGGGTTGAGCGGGGAGCTGTTTTTT.

The V gene is TRBV6-2 or TRBV6-3, the J gene TRBJ2-3; 12 bases align to TRBD2. The J segment lost 2 bases and the V segment lost 6 bases, leaving 6 bases of the junction unmatched. The CDR3 totals 16 residues. Germline CDR1 MNHEY, CDR2 SVGEGT. For the CDR3, the DNA is TGTGCCAGCAGGGTAACTAGCGGGGGGAACACAGATACGCAGTATTTT. This codes for CASRVTSGGNTDTQYF.

This clonotype was seen a handful of times. The chain links TRBV29-1 to TRBJ1-1; 8 nucleotides align to TRBD1. The V segment lost 7 bases and the J segment 0 bases; nucleotides outside the gene matches: 4. CDR3 size: 13 residues. CDR1 and CDR2 (germline): SQVTM, ANQGSEA. CDR3 coding DNA: TGCAGCGGGAGGACAGGGATGAACACTGAAGCTTTCTTT. Residues: CSGRTGMNTEAFF.

This clonotype was observed a few times. The J gene is TRBJ2-7, the V gene TRBV4-2; TRBD2 aligns across 8 bases. Germline V gene lookup returns CDR1 LGHNA and CDR2 YNFKEQ. This CDR3 is built from 15 residues. The V segment lost 0 bases and the J segment 6 bases; nucleotides outside the gene matches: 7. CDR3 residues: CASSQEGGGFSEQYF. CDR3 sequence (DNA): TGTGCCAGCAGCCAAGAAGGCGGGGGGTTTAGCGAGCAGTACTTC.

This chain joins TRBV12-3 or TRBV12-4 and TRBJ1-6, with TRBD1 as a possible D gene (6 bases). The V end was cut by 5 bases, the J end by 7 bases, with 12 bases between. The CDR3 is 14 residues long. CDR3 bases: TGTGCCAGCAGTACCGGGACACTGAATTCACCCCTCCACTTT. Translation: CASSTGTLNSPLHF.

This clonotype was found a few times. The chain combines TRBV30 with TRBJ2-7, with D uncertain. V lost 2 bases and J 6 bases, leaving 8 bases between the germline ends. The germline gives CDR1 GTSNPN, CDR2 SVGIG (reference sequence). The CDR3 covers 11 residues. The CDR3 loop reads CAWSLGIEQYF. The CDR3 coding sequence is TGTGCCTGGAGTCTAGGGATCGAGCAGTACTTC.

This clonotype has a handful of counts. The chain recombines TRBV20-1 with TRBJ2-7; 8 bases are shared with TRBD2. The J segment lost 5 bases and the V segment lost 6 bases, leaving 15 bases of the junction unmatched. CDR1 is DFQATT, CDR2 SNEGSKA, per germline (reference sequence). The CDR3 length is 15 residues. The CDR3 bases are TGCAGTGCAACCCCCGGGGGACTAGGTGTGGACGAGCAGTACTTC. Protein product: CSATPGGLGVDEQYF.

The chain joins TRBV11-3 to TRBJ1-4; D gene uncertain. The ends were cut back, 4 bases at V and 4 bases at J, with 10 bases in the middle. Germline V CDR1 and CDR2: SGHNT, YENEEA. This CDR3 has 14 residues. CDR3 amino acids: CASSSRELNEKLFF. Here the CDR3 DNA reads TGTGCCAGCAGCTCTCGGGAGCTTAATGAAAAACTGTTTTTT.

This clonotype was seen ten or more times. V is TRBV6-5 and J is TRBJ1-5, with D possibly being TRBD1 (5 bases). Germline V CDR1 and CDR2: MNHEY, SVGAGI. V was clipped by 4 bases and J by 5 bases, with 12 bases between them. The CDR3 extends over 14 amino acids. CDR3 sequence: CASSFAGHDQPQHF. The CDR3 nucleotides read TGTGCCAGCAGTTTCGCAGGGCACGATCAGCCCCAGCATTTT.

The CDR3 nucleotides are TGTGCCACCGGGGAAGCATCGGGGGCCAACGTCCTGACTTTC. It codes for CATGEASGANVLTF. The chain joins TRBV10-3 to TRBJ2-6, with a possible D match to TRBD2 (5 bases). Germline V gives CDR1 ENHRY, CDR2 SYGVKD. Trimming removed 10 bases at V and 4 bases at J, with 14 bases between. There are 14 residues in the CDR3.

This chain links TRBV24-1 with TRBJ2-3; possibly TRBD1 for D (5 bases). Germline V gene sequence: CDR1 KGHDR, CDR2 SFDVKD. V shed 3 bases and J shed 4 bases, with 13 bases lying between them. The length of the CDR3 is 15 residues. CDR3: CATSDRLTDADTQYF. CDR3 bases: TGTGCCACCAGTGATCGACTGACAGATGCAGATACGCAGTATTTT.

This clonotype was seen a few times. This chain joins TRBV4-1 and TRBJ2-1; D is uncertain. The CDR3 sequence is 18 residues long. Per the germline V gene, CDR1 is MGHRA and CDR2 is YSYEKL. The V end lost 0 bases, the J end lost 2 bases, and 17 bases lay between the germline ends. In DNA, the CDR3 is TGCGCCAGCAGCCAAGACGGAAATAGCCCTTCGACCTACAATGAGCAGTTCTTC. Translated, it gives CASSQDGNSPSTYNEQFF.

The CDR3 spells CASRAAGVIDTQYF. The CDR3 DNA sequence: TGTGCCAGTAGGGCAGCGGGAGTCATAGATACGCAGTATTTT. This chain uses TRBV19 with TRBJ2-3, with 8 bases identical to TRBD2. In germline, CDR1 is LNHDA, CDR2 SQIVND (reference sequence). Losses at the gene ends were 6 bases for V and 5 bases for J; bases not matched to a gene: 7. The length of the CDR3 is 14 residues.

Only a few counts were recorded for this clonotype. J is TRBJ1-1 and V is TRBV5-5; D perhaps matches TRBD1 (5 bases). CDR3 length: 14 residues. Germline CDR1 reads SGHKS; CDR2 reads YYEKEE (reference sequence). V was pared by 5 bases and J by 0 bases, with 11 bases between. The CDR3 DNA is TGTGCCAGCAGTCCGGACACAATGAACACTGAAGCTTTCTTT. It yields the protein CASSPDTMNTEAFF.

This clonotype came up many times. This chain connects TRBV3-1 to TRBJ2-5; D is perhaps TRBD1 or TRBD2 (5 bases each). The CDR3 is 14 amino acids. Trimming removed 3 bases at V and 1 base at J, with 9 bases between. Per germline, CDR1 LGHDT and CDR2 YNNKEL (reference sequence). The CDR3 spells CASSQGTGQETQYF. The CDR3 DNA is TGTGCCAGCAGCCAGGGGACGGGCCAAGAGACCCAGTACTTC.

This clonotype was counted only a few times. The chain employs TRBV7-2 and TRBJ1-2, with D perhaps TRBD1 (6 bases). The CDR3 covers 15 residues. Germline V gene sequence: CDR1 SGHTA, CDR2 FQGNSA. Trimming shortened V by 5 bases and J by 4 bases, and 17 bases separated the two germline ends. The CDR3 DNA is TGTGCCAGCAGCCCGTTACGGACAGTTGGCTATGGCTACACCTTC. This sequence encodes CASSPLRTVGYGYTF. Full variable domain (rest looked up from reference TRBV7-2 and TRBJ1-2): GAGVSQSPSNKVTEKGKDVELRCDPISGHTALYWYRQSLGQGLEFLIYFQGNSAPDKSGLPSDRFSAERTGGSVSTLTIQRTQQEDSAVYLCASSPLRTVGYGYTFGSGTRLTVV.

This clonotype was counted at least ten times. The V gene is TRBV20-1, the J gene TRBJ2-1, with 7 bases aligning to TRBD1. The V segment lost 5 bases and the J segment 15 bases; nucleotides outside the gene matches: 10. The length of the CDR3 is 11 residues. Germline CDR1 reads DFQATT; CDR2 reads SNEGSKA (reference sequence). The CDR3 sequence is CSAQTTGHGFF. CDR3 DNA sequence: TGCAGTGCTCAAACGACAGGGCATGGGTTCTTC.

This clonotype has just a few counts. The chain employs TRBV27 and TRBJ2-7, with D unclear. CDR3 length: 15 amino acids. Germline loops: CDR1 MNHEY, CDR2 SMNVEV (reference sequence). V lost 5 bases and J lost 1, with 15 bases in between. CDR3: CASSPASSVSYEQYF. The CDR3 DNA sequence: TGTGCCAGCAGTCCCGCTTCGTCGGTTTCCTACGAGCAGTACTTC.

This clonotype was seen only once. The chain recombines TRBV4-3 with TRBJ1-1; 7 bases are a match to TRBD1. CDR3 length: 16 residues. Looked up from germline, CDR1 is LGHNA and CDR2 is YSLEER. Trimming cost V 1 base and J 11 bases; bases outside gene matches: 16. CDR3 residues: CASSQARGGAYGMAFF. In DNA, the CDR3 is TGCGCCAGCAGCCAAGCCAGGGGGGGCGCTTATGGAATGGCTTTCTTT.

V and J are TRBV13 and TRBJ2-5; D possibly matches TRBD1 or TRBD2 (5 bases each). This CDR3 contains 18 residues. The germline V gene has CDR1 PRHDT and CDR2 FYEKMQ (reference sequence). Trimming shortened V by 1 base and J by 1 base, and 19 bases separated the two germline ends. For the CDR3, the DNA is TGTGCCAGCAGCTTAGCCTTCCGGGACGGCCGACCCCAAGAGACCCAGTACTTC. This sequence encodes CASSLAFRDGRPQETQYF.

V gene TRBV6-2 or TRBV6-3 combines with J gene TRBJ2-1; TRBD2 matches 8 bases. The CDR3 is 13 residues long. V shed 8 bases and J 6 bases; nucleotides not matched to a gene: 6. In germline, CDR1 is MNHEY, CDR2 SVGEGT. CDR3: CASARGGLNEQFF. The CDR3 DNA sequence: TGTGCCAGCGCACGCGGGGGGCTCAATGAGCAGTTCTTC.

This sequence joins TRBV20-1 and TRBJ2-7, with D possibly being TRBD1 (6 bases). The CDR3 covers 12 residues. V was shortened by 6 bases and J by 5 bases, with 14 bases between the two germline ends. CDR1 and CDR2 from the germline V gene are DFQATT and SNEGSKA (reference sequence). The CDR3 bases are TGCAGTGCACGTATACAGGGACACGAGCAGTACTTC. This sequence encodes CSARIQGHEQYF.

The V call is TRBV7-8, the J call TRBJ1-5, with D possibly being TRBD1 (5 bases). The CDR3 is made up of 12 amino acids. Germline V gene sequence: CDR1 SGHVS, CDR2 FQNEAQ. The V end lost 5 bases, the J end lost 7 bases, and 9 bases lay between the germline ends. CDR3 loop: CASSLDIQPQHF. The CDR3 DNA is TGTGCCAGCAGCCTGGACATCCAGCCCCAGCATTTT.